This entry concerns a single T cell receptor (beta chain). Antigen: not known. This sample stems from a study of T cell responses to AZD1222 COVID-19 vaccine. Study findings and constraints: Epitopes outside B.1.351 and B.1.1.7 mutated regions reportedly drew nearly half of spike TCRs. Vaccine-associated CD4 TCRs ranged over spike, dominating at 160-218 and 743-854. Repertoires in all cases were sampled only once the peak T cell response had passed.

Sequenced by immunoSEQ multiplex PCR; TCRdb stores in-frame clones only, minus some. The table records more than 120,000 clones, roughly 89% of them present only once. There are 15 residues in the CDR3. The germline CDR1 and CDR2 sequences are ENHRY and SYGVKD. The V gene end was trimmed by 5 bases and the J gene end by 1 base; junction bases not matched to a gene: 3. The material was peripheral blood, obtained 28 days after the second AZD1222 dose. The genes are TRBV10-3 and TRBJ1-5; TRBD1 matches 9 bases. The clonotype comes from an adult who received the AZD1222 COVID-19 vaccine. The CDR3 loop reads CAISTGGLSNQPQHF. As DNA, the CDR3 is TGTGCCATCAGTACAGGGGGCTTGAGCAATCAGCCCCAGCATTTT.